This T cell receptor (beta chain) was identified during a study of blood T cell repertoires in COVID-19. Study context: PBMCs, B-cell-depleted T cells, or T cells provided the cDNA or gDNA that made up the material.

In the original analysis: Researchers report that nucleated cell counts were estimated from reference gene primer amplification. Produced via immunoSEQ multiplex PCR; TCRdb's table is partial and in-frame only. V and J calls plus clone size are reproduced from that table; the DNA served to infer D and trimming. This sample yields roughly 260,000 clones, of which approximately 86% are seen a single time; approximately 2.5% belongs to the top ten. Participants reported their clinical history, and cohort assignment relied on those reports. The material sequenced was PBMCs or T cells enriched from blood (not recorded which). The receptor was isolated from a young woman who had recovered from COVID-19.

The CDR3 protein is CASTYTDPLYEQYF. The CDR3 coding sequence is TGCGCCAGCACCTATACAGACCCCCTATACGAGCAGTACTTC. The chain is built from TRBV5-1 and TRBJ2-7; D call uncertain. Germline-derived CDR1 and CDR2 are SGHRS and YFSETQ. The ends were cut back, 6 bases at V and 4 bases at J, with 17 bases in the middle. The CDR3 consists of 14 residues.